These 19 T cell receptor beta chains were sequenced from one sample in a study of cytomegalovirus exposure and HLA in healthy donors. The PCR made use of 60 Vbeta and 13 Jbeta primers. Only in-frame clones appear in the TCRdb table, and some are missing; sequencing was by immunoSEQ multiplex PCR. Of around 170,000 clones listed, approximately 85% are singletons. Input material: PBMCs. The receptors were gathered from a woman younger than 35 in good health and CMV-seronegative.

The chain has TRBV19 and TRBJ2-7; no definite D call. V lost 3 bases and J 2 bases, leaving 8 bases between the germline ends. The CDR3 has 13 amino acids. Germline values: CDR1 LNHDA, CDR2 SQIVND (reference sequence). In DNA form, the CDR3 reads TGTGCCAGTAGTATCAACGAGGCCTACGAGCAGTACTTC. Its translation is CASSINEAYEQYF.

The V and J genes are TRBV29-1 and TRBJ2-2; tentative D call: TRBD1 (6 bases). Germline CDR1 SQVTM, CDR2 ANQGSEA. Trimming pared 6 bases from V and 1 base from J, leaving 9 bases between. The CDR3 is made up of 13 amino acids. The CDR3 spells CSVWTVNTGELFF. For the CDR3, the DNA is TGCAGCGTATGGACAGTGAACACCGGGGAGCTGTTTTTT.

Here the CDR3 DNA reads TGCGCCAGCAGCCTGGACAGGGTAGAAGAAAAACTGTTTTTT. Protein product: CASSLDRVEEKLFF. V usage is TRBV4-1 and J usage is TRBJ1-4, with TRBD1 matching over 8 bases. This CDR3 region has 14 residues. The ends lost 4 bases at V and 8 bases at J; junction bases unmatched: 6. Germline V CDR1 and CDR2: MGHRA, YSYEKL.

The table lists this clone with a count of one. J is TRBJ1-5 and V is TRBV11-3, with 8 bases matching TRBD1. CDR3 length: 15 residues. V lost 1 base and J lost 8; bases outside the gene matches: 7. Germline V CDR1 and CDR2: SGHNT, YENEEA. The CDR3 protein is CASSLGSRGQEPQHF. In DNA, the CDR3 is TGTGCCAGCAGCTTAGGTTCCAGGGGGCAAGAGCCCCAGCATTTT.

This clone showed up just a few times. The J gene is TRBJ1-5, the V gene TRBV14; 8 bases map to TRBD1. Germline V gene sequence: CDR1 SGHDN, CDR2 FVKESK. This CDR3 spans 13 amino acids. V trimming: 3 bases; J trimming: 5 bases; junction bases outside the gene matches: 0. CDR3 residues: CASSQGQDQPQHF. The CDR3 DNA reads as TGTGCCAGCAGCCAGGGACAGGATCAGCCCCAGCATTTT.

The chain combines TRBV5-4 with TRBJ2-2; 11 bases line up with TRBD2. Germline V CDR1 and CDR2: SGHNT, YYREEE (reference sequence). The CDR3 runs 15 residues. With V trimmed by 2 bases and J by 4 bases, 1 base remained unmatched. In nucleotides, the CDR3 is TGTGCCAGCAGCTTTAGCGGGAGGGCCACCGGGGAGCTGTTTTTT. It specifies CASSFSGRATGELFF.

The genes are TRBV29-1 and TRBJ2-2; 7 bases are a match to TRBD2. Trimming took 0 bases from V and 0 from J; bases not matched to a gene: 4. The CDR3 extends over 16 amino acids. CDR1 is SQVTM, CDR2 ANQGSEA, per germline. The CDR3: CSVEDGGGSNTGELFF. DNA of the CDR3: TGCAGCGTTGAAGATGGGGGGGGTTCGAACACCGGGGAGCTGTTTTTT.

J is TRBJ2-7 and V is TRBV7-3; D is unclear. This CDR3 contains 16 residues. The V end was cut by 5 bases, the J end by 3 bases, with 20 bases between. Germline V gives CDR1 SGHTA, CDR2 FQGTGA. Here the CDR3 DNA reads TGTGCCAGCAGCCCGAGGCCGGCAGTTCCTGACTACGAGCAGTACTTC. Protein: CASSPRPAVPDYEQYF.

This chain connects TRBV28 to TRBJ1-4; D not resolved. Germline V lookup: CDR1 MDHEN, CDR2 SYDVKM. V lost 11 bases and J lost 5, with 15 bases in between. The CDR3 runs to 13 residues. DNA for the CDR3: TGTGCCTCAGCGGGGAGAATCAATGAAAAACTGTTTTTT. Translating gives CASAGRINEKLFF.

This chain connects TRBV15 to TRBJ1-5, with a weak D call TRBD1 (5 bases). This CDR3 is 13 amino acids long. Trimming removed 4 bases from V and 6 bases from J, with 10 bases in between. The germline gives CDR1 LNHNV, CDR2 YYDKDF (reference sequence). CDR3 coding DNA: TGTGCCACCAGCAACCTACAGGTTCAGCCCCAGCATTTT. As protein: CATSNLQVQPQHF.

In DNA form, the CDR3 reads TGTGCCAGCTCACCAGGACTGACGATGTATGGCTACACCTTC. Translation gives CASSPGLTMYGYTF. The chain combines TRBV18 with TRBJ1-2; D gene ambiguous. Germline CDR1 KGHSH, CDR2 LQKENI. The V end lost 2 bases, the J end lost 5 bases, and 12 bases lay between the germline ends. The CDR3 is made up of 14 amino acids.

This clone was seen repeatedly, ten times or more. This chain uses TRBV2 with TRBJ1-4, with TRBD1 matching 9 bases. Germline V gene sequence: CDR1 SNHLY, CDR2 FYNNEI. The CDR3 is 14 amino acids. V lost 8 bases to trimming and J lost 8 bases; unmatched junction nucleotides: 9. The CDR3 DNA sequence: TGTGCCAGCGAACTAACAGGGGGCTTGGAAAAACTGTTTTTT. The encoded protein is CASELTGGLEKLFF.

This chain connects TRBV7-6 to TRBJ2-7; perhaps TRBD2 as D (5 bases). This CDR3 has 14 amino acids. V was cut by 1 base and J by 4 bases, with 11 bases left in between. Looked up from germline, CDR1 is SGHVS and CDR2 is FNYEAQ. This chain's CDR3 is CASSLGGLWYEQYF. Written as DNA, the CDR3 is TGTGCCAGCAGCTTAGGCGGGCTTTGGTACGAGCAGTACTTC.

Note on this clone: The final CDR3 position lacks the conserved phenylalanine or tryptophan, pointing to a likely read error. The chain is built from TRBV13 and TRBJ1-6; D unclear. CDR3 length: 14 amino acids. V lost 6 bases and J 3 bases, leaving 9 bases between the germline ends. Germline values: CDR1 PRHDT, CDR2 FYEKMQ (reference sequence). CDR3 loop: CASSTTVYNSPLHL. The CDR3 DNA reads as TGTGCCAGCAGTACCACGGTCTATAATTCACCCCTCCACCTT.

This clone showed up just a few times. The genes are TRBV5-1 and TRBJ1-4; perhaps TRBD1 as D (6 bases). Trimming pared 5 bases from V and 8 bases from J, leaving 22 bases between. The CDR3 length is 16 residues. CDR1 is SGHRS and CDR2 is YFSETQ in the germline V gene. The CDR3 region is CASRDDLGAGGEKLFF. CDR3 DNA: TGCGCCAGCAGAGATGATTTGGGGGCCGGGGGGGAAAAACTGTTTTTT.

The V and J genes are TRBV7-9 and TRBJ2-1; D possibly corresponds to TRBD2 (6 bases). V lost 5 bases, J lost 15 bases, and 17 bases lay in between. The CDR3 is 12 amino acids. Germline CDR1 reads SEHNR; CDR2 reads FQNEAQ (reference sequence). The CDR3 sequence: CASSARLGRGFF. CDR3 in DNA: TGTGCCAGCAGCGCGCGACTAGGCCGAGGGTTCTTC.

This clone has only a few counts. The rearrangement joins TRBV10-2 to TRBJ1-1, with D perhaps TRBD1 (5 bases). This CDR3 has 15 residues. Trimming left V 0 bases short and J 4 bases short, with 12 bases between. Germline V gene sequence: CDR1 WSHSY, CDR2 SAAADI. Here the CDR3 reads CASSESIGGGTEAFF. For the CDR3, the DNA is TGCGCCAGCAGTGAGTCAATTGGGGGGGGCACTGAAGCTTTCTTT.

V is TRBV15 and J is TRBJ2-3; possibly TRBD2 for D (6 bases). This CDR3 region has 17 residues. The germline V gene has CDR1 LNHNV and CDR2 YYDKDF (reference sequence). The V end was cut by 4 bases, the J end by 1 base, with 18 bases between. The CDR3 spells CATSTLEGGMGTDTQYF. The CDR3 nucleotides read TGTGCCACCAGCACCCTGGAGGGTGGGATGGGCACAGATACGCAGTATTTT.

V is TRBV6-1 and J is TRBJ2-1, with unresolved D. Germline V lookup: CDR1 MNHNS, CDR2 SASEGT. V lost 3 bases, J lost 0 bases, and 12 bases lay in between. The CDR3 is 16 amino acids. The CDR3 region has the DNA TGTGCCAGCAGTGACTTTAACTCTGGCTCCTACAATGAGCAGTTCTTC. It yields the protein CASSDFNSGSYNEQFF.